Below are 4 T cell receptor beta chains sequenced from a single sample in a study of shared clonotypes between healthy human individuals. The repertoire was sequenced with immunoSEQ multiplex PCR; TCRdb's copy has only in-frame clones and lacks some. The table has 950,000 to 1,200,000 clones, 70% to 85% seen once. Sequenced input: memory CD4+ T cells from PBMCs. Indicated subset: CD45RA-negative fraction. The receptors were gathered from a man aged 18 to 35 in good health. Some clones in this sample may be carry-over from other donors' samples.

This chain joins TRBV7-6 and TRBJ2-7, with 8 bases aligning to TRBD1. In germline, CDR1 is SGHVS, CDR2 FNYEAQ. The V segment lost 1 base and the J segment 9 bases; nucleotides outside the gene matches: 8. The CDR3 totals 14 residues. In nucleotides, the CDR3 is TGTGCCAGCAGCTTAGGTCCGGACAGGGTCGGGCAGTACTTC. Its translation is CASSLGPDRVGQYF.

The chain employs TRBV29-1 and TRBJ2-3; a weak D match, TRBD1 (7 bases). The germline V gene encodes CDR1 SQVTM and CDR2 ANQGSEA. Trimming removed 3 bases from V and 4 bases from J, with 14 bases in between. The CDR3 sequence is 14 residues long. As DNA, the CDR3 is TGCAGCGTTGAGGGGCAGGGGGGCCCAGATACGCAGTATTTT. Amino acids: CSVEGQGGPDTQYF.

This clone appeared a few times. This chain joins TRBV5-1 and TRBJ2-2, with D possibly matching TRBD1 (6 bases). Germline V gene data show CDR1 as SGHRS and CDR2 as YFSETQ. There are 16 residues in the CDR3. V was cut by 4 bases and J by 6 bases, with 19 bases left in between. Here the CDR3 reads CASSPPQGTRPGELFF. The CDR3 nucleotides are TGCGCCAGCAGCCCACCACAGGGTACCCGTCCCGGGGAGCTGTTTTTT.

The CDR3 DNA reads TGTGCCAGCAGCCTGCCCGGGTTTAATGAGCAGTACTTC. It is translated as CASSLPGFNEQYF. V is TRBV5-4 and J is TRBJ2-7; D is unresolved. Germline V gives CDR1 SGHNT, CDR2 YYREEE (reference sequence). V gave up 4 bases and J gave up 7 bases, with 15 bases separating them. This CDR3 is built from 13 residues.